This T cell receptor (beta chain) is drawn from a study of blood T cell repertoires in COVID-19. As for the study in general: Nucleic acid was either cDNA or gDNA, and it came from T cells, B-cell-depleted T cells, or PBMCs.

About this clone itself: Germline and junction disagree at one end, which may indicate a read error.

CDR3 length: 16 residues. Germline V gene lookup returns CDR1 LGHDT and CDR2 YNNKEL (reference sequence). Assay: immunoSEQ multiplex PCR; the TCRdb copy retains only in-frame clones and omits some. The table includes around 140,000 clones, 75% to 90% detected once. The sequence came from a man in his forties or fifties in a cohort exposed to, infected with or recovered from COVID-19 (not recorded which). The material sequenced was PBMCs or T cells enriched from blood (not recorded which). This sequence joins TRBV3-1 (or the pseudogene TRBV3-2) and TRBJ2-5; 13 nucleotides match TRBD2. The CDR3 here is CASSQSASTSGGSANF. The CDR3 coding sequence is TGTGCCAGCAGCCAATCTGCGTCGACTAGCGGGGGGTCAGCAAACTTC.